Below, 22 T cell receptor beta chains from the same sample are listed, as sequenced in a study of blood T cell repertoires in COVID-19. TCRdb keeps only in-frame clones here, not all; method: immunoSEQ multiplex PCR. The data contain about 150,000 clones, about 79% of them singletons. The sequenced sample consisted of peripheral blood. These receptors came from a woman in her sixties with acute or convalescent COVID-19.

The chain couples TRBV5-1 to TRBJ1-2; 10 bases map to TRBD1. The CDR3 consists of 16 residues. The ends lost 1 base at V and 8 bases at J; junction bases unmatched: 11. Germline CDR1 and CDR2: SGHRS and YFSETQ. The CDR3 region has the DNA TGCGCCAGCAGCTTGACTATGGGACAGGGGACAAGAGGCTACACCTTC. Translation gives CASSLTMGQGTRGYTF. Based on the CDR3 plus reference TRBV5-1 and TRBJ1-2, the full variable domain is KAGVTQTPRYLIKTRGQQVTLSCSPISGHRSVSWYQQTPGQGLQFLFEYFSETQRNKGNFPGRFSGRQFSNSRSEMNVSTLELGDSALYLCASSLTMGQGTRGYTFGSGTRLTVV.

The chain carries TRBV5-4 and TRBJ1-6, with a possible D match to TRBD1 (6 bases). The CDR3 consists of 15 residues. Germline V gene sequence: CDR1 SGHNT, CDR2 YYREEE (reference sequence). Deletions cut 4 bases from V and 0 bases from J, with 8 bases between. The CDR3 here is CASSIQGSYNSPLHF. CDR3 in DNA: TGTGCCAGCAGCATACAGGGCTCCTATAATTCACCCCTCCACTTT.

The genes are TRBV24-1 and TRBJ1-2; D is unclear. V gave up 6 bases and J gave up 6 bases, with 16 bases separating them. Germline V gene sequence: CDR1 KGHDR, CDR2 SFDVKD. The CDR3 spans 14 residues. The CDR3 loop is CATSPGGLLDGYTF. In DNA form, the CDR3 reads TGTGCCACCAGTCCCGGCGGTCTGTTAGATGGCTACACCTTC.

CDR3 sequence reads: CASSSDRARSPLHF. DNA of the CDR3: TGTGCCAGCAGCTCCGACAGGGCCCGTTCACCCCTCCACTTT. This chain links TRBV11-2 with TRBJ1-6, with 7 positions matching TRBD1. V gave up 4 bases and J gave up 9 bases; unmatched junction bases: 6. This CDR3 is 14 amino acids long. The germline CDR1 and CDR2 sequences are SGHAT and FQNNGV.

This chain connects TRBV28 to TRBJ2-3; TRBD2 matches at 8 bases. The CDR3 consists of 14 residues. Germline trimming cut 7 bases from V and 9 bases from J; bases unmatched to any gene: 12. Germline V gives CDR1 MDHEN, CDR2 SYDVKM. The CDR3 loop reads CASKPGGASRTQYF. Here the CDR3 DNA reads TGTGCCAGCAAGCCGGGGGGGGCCTCACGCACGCAGTATTTT.

The chain links TRBV28 to TRBJ2-3, with 12 bases aligning to TRBD2. The trim removed 5 bases at V and 8 bases at J, leaving 8 bases unmatched. Germline V gives CDR1 MDHEN, CDR2 SYDVKM. The CDR3 is made up of 15 amino acids. As DNA, the CDR3 is TGTGCCAGCAGTGAACTAGCGGGGGGATCTGGTACGCAGTATTTT. Its protein is CASSELAGGSGTQYF.

The chain is built from TRBV3-1 (or the pseudogene TRBV3-2) and TRBJ1-5, with TRBD1 matching over 8 bases. The germline V gene has CDR1 LGHDT and CDR2 YNNKEL (reference sequence). Trimming removed 1 base from V and 15 bases from J; junction bases left unmatched: 11. This CDR3 has 14 residues. The CDR3 sequence is CASSQAGQAGLMHF. As DNA, the CDR3 is TGTGCCAGCAGCCAAGCGGGACAGGCGGGTTTAATGCATTTT.

This chain links TRBV12-3 or TRBV12-4 with TRBJ1-1, with a weak D call TRBD1 (5 bases). Trimming left V 6 bases short and J 1 base short, with 9 bases between. The CDR3 has 13 residues. The CDR3 nucleotides read TGTGCCAGCAGATCGACAGCGAACACTGAAGCTTTCTTT. It is translated as CASRSTANTEAFF.

The V call is TRBV24-1, the J call TRBJ2-5; weak D call: TRBD1 (5 bases). CDR3 size: 13 residues. V was shortened by 5 bases and J by 1 base, with 7 bases between the two germline ends. The germline gives CDR1 KGHDR, CDR2 SFDVKD. The CDR3 loop reads CATSVGVQETQYF. CDR3 nucleotide sequence: TGTGCCACCAGTGTAGGGGTCCAAGAGACCCAGTACTTC.

This chain joins TRBV6-5 and TRBJ2-5; D is possibly TRBD2 (5 bases). Germline loops: CDR1 MNHEY, CDR2 SVGAGI. The V gene lost 7 bases and the J gene lost 5 bases, with 14 bases spanning the gap. CDR3 length: 13 amino acids. For the CDR3, the DNA is TGTGCCAGCAAGGGCGTGGCGGGCGAGACCCAGTACTTC. Translation: CASKGVAGETQYF.

The chain uses TRBV3-1 (or the pseudogene TRBV3-2) and TRBJ2-1; no definite D call. Per the germline V gene, CDR1 is LGHDT and CDR2 is YNNKEL (reference sequence). The V end lost 4 bases, the J end lost 9 bases, and 10 bases lay between the germline ends. The CDR3 loop spans 12 amino acids. CDR3: CASSLQLGEQFF. DNA for the CDR3: TGTGCCAGCAGCCTCCAGCTAGGTGAGCAGTTCTTC.

This clone appeared once. The chain uses TRBV5-1 and TRBJ1-2; 8 bases line up with TRBD1. The V gene's germline CDR1 is SGHRS and CDR2 YFSETQ. V shed 3 bases and J 7 bases; nucleotides not matched to a gene: 11. The CDR3 is 15 amino acids. The CDR3 DNA follows: TGCGCCAGCAGCTATGGGACCTACGGACAGGGTGGCTACACCTTC. Its protein product is CASSYGTYGQGGYTF.

As DNA, the CDR3 is TGTGCCAGCAGCCGAAAAGAGGGAGATACGCAGTATTTT. It is translated as CASSRKEGDTQYF. The gene calls are TRBV4-2 and TRBJ2-3; a weak D match, TRBD2 (5 bases). V was clipped by 4 bases and J by 5 bases, with 10 bases between them. The CDR3 length is 13 residues. Germline loops: CDR1 LGHNA, CDR2 YNFKEQ.

This sequence joins TRBV9 and TRBJ2-1, with 8 positions matching TRBD1. Germline loops: CDR1 SGDLS, CDR2 YYNGEE. V shed 3 bases, J shed 4 bases, and the junction held 9 bases outside the gene matches. There are 16 residues in the CDR3. This chain's CDR3 is CASSDYPDRVYNEQFF. The CDR3 DNA follows: TGTGCCAGCAGCGACTACCCGGACAGGGTTTACAATGAGCAGTTCTTC.

This chain links TRBV29-1 with TRBJ1-2; 8 nucleotides match TRBD1. Trimming at V came to 2 bases and at J to 7 bases, leaving 15 bases not matched to a gene. The CDR3 spans 16 residues. Germline CDR1 reads SQVTM; CDR2 reads ANQGSEA. CDR3 in amino acids: CSVEPSRGQGAFGYTF. The CDR3 DNA is TGCAGCGTTGAACCCTCAAGGGGGCAGGGGGCATTTGGCTACACCTTC.

This clone was counted only a few times. The chain joins TRBV6-4 to TRBJ2-2, with D possibly being TRBD2 (7 bases). V lost 0 bases to trimming and J lost 6 bases, with 14 bases between them. The germline V gene has CDR1 MRHNA and CDR2 SNTAGT. CDR3 size: 16 residues. For the CDR3, the DNA is TGTGCCAGCAGTGACTCGAGTGGGGGGGCCGCCGGGGAGCTGTTTTTT. The encoded protein is CASSDSSGGAAGELFF.

CDR3 DNA sequence: TGTGCCAGCAGCTTAGTCCAAGCGGGGGCGAACTATGGCTACACCTTC. Translated: CASSLVQAGANYGYTF. The J gene is TRBJ1-2, the V gene TRBV7-9, with D possibly being TRBD1 (6 bases). This CDR3 has 16 residues. Germline V gives CDR1 SEHNR, CDR2 FQNEAQ (reference sequence). V lost 1 base and J lost 2, with 14 bases in between.

The chain couples TRBV19 to TRBJ2-7, with TRBD1 identical over 8 bases. V shed 7 bases and J 2 bases; nucleotides not matched to a gene: 4. The CDR3 has 13 amino acids. In germline, CDR1 is LNHDA, CDR2 SQIVND (reference sequence). CDR3 protein: CASKGTGAYEQYF. The CDR3 DNA reads as TGTGCCAGTAAGGGGACAGGCGCCTACGAGCAGTACTTC.

This clone was recorded a few times. The chain's CDR3 is CAISEGDRVGQPQHF. The CDR3, as DNA: TGTGCCATCAGTGAGGGGGACAGGGTTGGTCAGCCCCAGCATTTT. The V and J genes are TRBV10-3 and TRBJ1-5; 9 bases match TRBD1. Germline V lookup: CDR1 ENHRY, CDR2 SYGVKD. CDR3 length: 15 residues. With V trimmed by 2 bases and J by 6 bases, 5 bases remained unmatched.

This chain joins TRBV3-1 (or the pseudogene TRBV3-2) and TRBJ2-3, with 7 nucleotides matching TRBD1. Germline V gene sequence: CDR1 LGHDT, CDR2 YNNKEL (reference sequence). The V segment lost 0 bases and the J segment 2 bases; nucleotides outside the gene matches: 5. The CDR3 consists of 16 residues. DNA of the CDR3: TGTGCCAGCAGCCAAGATTGGGGGACAGACACAGATACGCAGTATTTT. Translated: CASSQDWGTDTDTQYF.

The rearrangement joins TRBV28 to TRBJ2-3; D is uncertain. V lost 4 bases to trimming and J lost 1 base, with 12 bases between them. This CDR3 comprises 15 residues. The V gene's germline CDR1 is MDHEN and CDR2 SYDVKM. The CDR3 nucleotides read TGTGCCAGCAGTTCCCCCGCGGCCGGCACAGATACGCAGTATTTT. This codes for CASSSPAAGTDTQYF.

This chain joins TRBV7-3 and TRBJ2-3, with 10 bases identical to TRBD1. Trimming took 5 bases from V and 2 from J; bases not matched to a gene: 4. CDR3 size: 15 residues. Looked up from germline, CDR1 is SGHTA and CDR2 is FQGTGA. The chain's CDR3 is CASSRTGGVTDTQYF. The CDR3 DNA is TGTGCCAGCAGCAGGACAGGGGGTGTCACAGATACGCAGTATTTT.